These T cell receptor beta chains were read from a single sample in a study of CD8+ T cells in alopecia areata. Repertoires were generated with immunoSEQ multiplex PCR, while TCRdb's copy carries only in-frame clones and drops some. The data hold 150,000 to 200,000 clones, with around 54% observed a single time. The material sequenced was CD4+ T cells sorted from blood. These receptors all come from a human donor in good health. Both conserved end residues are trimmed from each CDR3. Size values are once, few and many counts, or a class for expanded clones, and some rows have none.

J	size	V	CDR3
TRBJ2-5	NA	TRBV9	ASSVGPAETQY
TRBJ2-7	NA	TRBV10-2	ASSSGPSYEQY
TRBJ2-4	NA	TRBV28	ASSLRQGSSENIQY
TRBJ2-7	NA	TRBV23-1	ASSPQFSSDGPSAYEQY
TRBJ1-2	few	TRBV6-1	ASSERGQRRGYT
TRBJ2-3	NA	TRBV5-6	ASSSGQHTDTQY
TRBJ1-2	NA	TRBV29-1	STRTVGRNYGYT
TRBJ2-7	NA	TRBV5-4	ASSPEGPRGFEQY
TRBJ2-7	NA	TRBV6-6	ASTRIRAESSYEQY
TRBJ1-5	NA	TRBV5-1	ASSPDSGRGPQH
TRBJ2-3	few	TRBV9	ASSGGQDTDTQY
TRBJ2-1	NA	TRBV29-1	SFFDPQRNSYNEQF
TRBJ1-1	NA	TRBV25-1	ASSDRGVGRAF
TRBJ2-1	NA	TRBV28	ASTPTSSAYNEQF